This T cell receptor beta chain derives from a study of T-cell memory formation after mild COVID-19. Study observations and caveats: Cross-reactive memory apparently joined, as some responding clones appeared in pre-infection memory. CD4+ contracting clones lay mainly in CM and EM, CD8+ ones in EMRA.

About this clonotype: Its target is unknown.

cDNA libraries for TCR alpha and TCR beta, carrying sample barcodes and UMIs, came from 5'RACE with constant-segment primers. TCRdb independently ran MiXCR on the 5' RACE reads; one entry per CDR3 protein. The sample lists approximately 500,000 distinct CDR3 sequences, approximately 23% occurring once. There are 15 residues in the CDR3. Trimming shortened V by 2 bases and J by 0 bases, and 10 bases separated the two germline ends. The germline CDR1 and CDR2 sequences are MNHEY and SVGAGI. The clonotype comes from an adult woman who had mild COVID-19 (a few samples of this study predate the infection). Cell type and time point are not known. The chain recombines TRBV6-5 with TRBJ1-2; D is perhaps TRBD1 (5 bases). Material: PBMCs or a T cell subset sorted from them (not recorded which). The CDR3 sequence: CASSYKGATNYGYTF. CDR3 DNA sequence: TGTGCCAGCAGTTACAAAGGGGCCACTAACTATGGCTACACCTTC.